Presented here are 5 T cell receptor beta chains from one specimen sequenced in a study of monozygotic twins with inflammatory bowel disease. TCRdb reprocessed the 5' RACE reads and reports one entry per CDR3 protein, with no DNA. Its table lists approximately 400,000 distinct CDR3 sequences. The sequenced material came from blood. These receptor sequences come from a human donor with ulcerative colitis or Crohn's disease, or a healthy co-twin of an affected twin (not recorded which).

The genes are TRBV20-1 and TRBJ2-4; TCRdb gives TRBD2 as the D gene, but with no DNA this cannot be confirmed. The CDR3 loop spans 13 amino acids. The germline V gene encodes CDR1 DFQATT and CDR2 SNEGSKA (reference sequence). The CDR3 loop reads CSARASQGDIQYF.

This chain connects TRBV20-1 to TRBJ1-1. The CDR3 runs to 12 residues. CDR1 and CDR2 (germline): DFQATT, SNEGSKA (reference sequence). CDR3 amino acids: CSARPQITEAFF.

V gene TRBV18 combines with J gene TRBJ2-3; as DNA is missing, the TRBD2 call by TCRdb cannot be tested. There are 16 residues in the CDR3. Germline V gene sequence: CDR1 KGHSH, CDR2 LQKENI. CDR3 region: CASSPPGLAGADTQYF.

V usage is TRBV2 and J usage is TRBJ2-2. This CDR3 is built from 15 residues. Looked up from germline, CDR1 is SNHLY and CDR2 is FYNNEI. The CDR3 reads CASSEALQNTGELFF.

This sequence joins TRBV10-3 and TRBJ2-1; TCRdb's assignment of TRBD2 cannot be checked, as there is no DNA. Germline V gene lookup returns CDR1 ENHRY and CDR2 SYGVKD. This CDR3 spans 13 amino acids. The CDR3 sequence is CAIAGTNYNEQFF.